The 27 T cell receptor beta chains presented below share a single source sample, sequenced in a study of T cell responses to AZD1222 COVID-19 vaccine. Assay: immunoSEQ multiplex PCR; the TCRdb copy retains only in-frame clones and omits some. The table lists around 130,000 clones, roughly 94% of them singletons. The sample consisted of peripheral blood, taken on day 0 of AZD1222 vaccination. Source of these receptors: an adult in good health.

The chain couples TRBV3-1 (or the pseudogene TRBV3-2) to TRBJ2-1; a weak D match, TRBD2 (6 bases). The ends were cut back, 4 bases at V and 5 bases at J, with 15 bases in the middle. Germline-derived CDR1 and CDR2 are LGHDT and YNNKEL (reference sequence). The length of the CDR3 is 15 residues. CDR3: CASSPGVAENNEQFF. The CDR3 DNA is TGTGCCAGCAGCCCCGGGGTAGCGGAGAACAATGAGCAGTTCTTC.

This rearrangement joins TRBV18 to TRBJ2-7, with TRBD2 matching 8 bases. This CDR3 contains 15 residues. Germline CDR1 is KGHSH and CDR2 is LQKENI. The V segment lost 6 bases and the J segment 2 bases; nucleotides outside the gene matches: 9. CDR3 sequence (DNA): TGTGCCAGCTCTCCAAAACTAGCGGTTCCCTACGAGCAGTACTTC. It codes for CASSPKLAVPYEQYF.

This CDR3 is CAWSSGLEQFF. The CDR3 bases are TGTGCCTGGAGTTCCGGCCTTGAGCAGTTCTTC. The J gene is TRBJ2-1, the V gene TRBV30; D not certain. V lost 2 bases and J lost 9, with 8 bases in between. The length of the CDR3 is 11 residues. The V gene's germline CDR1 is GTSNPN and CDR2 SVGIG (reference sequence).

In DNA, the CDR3 is TGTGCCAGCAGTGAAGCCCGGGGCCGTCGGCGGGAGAGGTTCCACGAGCAGTACTTC. Encoded protein: CASSEARGRRRERFHEQYF. J is TRBJ2-7 and V is TRBV2, with TRBD2 identical over 7 bases. Germline V lookup: CDR1 SNHLY, CDR2 FYNNEI. The CDR3 spans 19 residues. With V trimmed by 0 bases and J by 5 bases, 19 bases remained unmatched.

The chain has TRBV18 and TRBJ1-5; D remains unclear. The V and J ends lost 2 bases and 0 bases respectively, with 8 bases between them. From germline, CDR1 is KGHSH and CDR2 LQKENI. This CDR3 region has 15 residues. The chain's CDR3 is CASSPISNSNQPQHF. In DNA form, the CDR3 reads TGTGCCAGCTCACCAATCTCGAATAGCAATCAGCCCCAGCATTTT.

The chain recombines TRBV4-1 with TRBJ2-5; 8 bases match TRBD2. Germline V lookup: CDR1 MGHRA, CDR2 YSYEKL. V was clipped by 2 bases and J by 1 base; unmatched bases: 3. The CDR3 sequence is 15 residues long. The CDR3 is CASSQRGRSQETQYF. DNA of the CDR3: TGCGCCAGCAGCCAACGCGGGAGGAGCCAAGAGACCCAGTACTTC.

The CDR3 sequence: CSVEDVGVGYGYTF. The CDR3 coding sequence is TGCAGCGTTGAAGATGTGGGGGTGGGCTATGGCTACACCTTC. The genes are TRBV29-1 and TRBJ1-2; D perhaps matches TRBD1 (5 bases). Per the germline V gene, CDR1 is SQVTM and CDR2 is ANQGSEA. Trimming removed 0 bases at V and 4 bases at J, with 12 bases between. This CDR3 has 14 residues.

This chain uses TRBV19 with TRBJ2-3, with D possibly matching TRBD2 (5 bases). The CDR3 loop spans 14 amino acids. Germline CDR1 is LNHDA and CDR2 is SQIVND (reference sequence). V lost 4 bases and J lost 2, with 10 bases in between. The CDR3 bases are TGTGCCAGTAGTAGGCGGGCTCTCACAGATACGCAGTATTTT. Its protein product is CASSRRALTDTQYF.

The chain links TRBV30 to TRBJ2-7, with D perhaps matching TRBD2 (5 bases). In germline, CDR1 is GTSNPN, CDR2 SVGIG (reference sequence). This CDR3 has 14 amino acids. The V gene lost 0 bases and the J gene lost 3 bases, with 12 bases spanning the gap. CDR3 loop: CAWSVRRRYYEQYF. DNA of the CDR3: TGTGCCTGGAGTGTAAGGAGGCGATACTACGAGCAGTACTTC.

This clone showed up just once. This CDR3 reads CASSLPAGGADTQYF. The CDR3 coding sequence is TGTGCCAGCAGCTTACCAGCGGGAGGGGCAGATACGCAGTATTTT. The J gene is TRBJ2-3, the V gene TRBV7-8; TRBD2 aligns across 10 bases. The CDR3 is 15 residues long. The germline gives CDR1 SGHVS, CDR2 FQNEAQ. The V and J ends lost 2 bases and 4 bases, in that order; junction bases with no gene match: 3.

The rearrangement uses TRBV5-4 and TRBJ1-1; perhaps TRBD1 as D (5 bases). There are 13 residues in the CDR3. CDR1 is SGHNT and CDR2 is YYREEE in the germline V gene (reference sequence). V was clipped by 4 bases and J by 1 base, with 8 bases between them. DNA of the CDR3: TGTGCCAGCAGCCTAGGGGAGAACACTGAAGCTTTCTTT. This gives the protein CASSLGENTEAFF.

The rearrangement links TRBV18 to TRBJ1-1; tentative D call: TRBD1 (5 bases). Looked up from germline, CDR1 is KGHSH and CDR2 is LQKENI. The CDR3 totals 13 residues. Trimming shortened V by 2 bases and J by 12 bases, and 16 bases separated the two germline ends. The CDR3 loop is CASSPSNGGSSFF. The CDR3 DNA is TGTGCCAGCTCACCATCAAACGGGGGGTCGTCTTTCTTT.

The rearrangement links TRBV28 to TRBJ2-2; tentative D call: TRBD1 (5 bases). The CDR3 covers 15 residues. With 8 bases removed from V and 0 bases from J, the gap between germline ends came to 13 bases. Germline CDR1 reads MDHEN; CDR2 reads SYDVKM. The DNA of the CDR3 is TGTGCCAGCCAGGGATTTACAGCGAACACCGGGGAGCTGTTTTTT. Translated, it gives CASQGFTANTGELFF.

The chain is built from TRBV5-8 and TRBJ1-2; TRBD1 matches 8 bases. V was clipped by 3 bases and J by 2 bases; unmatched bases: 6. The CDR3 length is 15 residues. The germline V gene encodes CDR1 SGHTS and CDR2 YDEGEE. CDR3 protein: CASSWTGPANYGYTF. In DNA form, the CDR3 reads TGTGCCAGCAGCTGGACAGGGCCGGCGAACTATGGCTACACCTTC.

The chain employs TRBV7-9 and TRBJ2-1, with D possibly matching TRBD2 (5 bases). Germline loops: CDR1 SEHNR, CDR2 FQNEAQ (reference sequence). The CDR3 loop spans 17 amino acids. V lost 5 bases and J lost 7, with 24 bases in between. Here the CDR3 DNA reads TGTGCCAGCAGCCCAACGCTAGCTCCTACTCCTGGGAATGAGCAGTTCTTC. Translating gives CASSPTLAPTPGNEQFF.

The chain is built from TRBV11-1 and TRBJ1-4, with D uncertain. The CDR3 consists of 13 residues. Germline-derived CDR1 and CDR2 are SGHAT and FQDESV (reference sequence). V lost 0 bases, J lost 8 bases, and 7 bases lay in between. The CDR3 sequence: CASSLALYEKLFF. The DNA of the CDR3 is TGTGCCAGCAGCTTAGCGTTGTACGAAAAACTGTTTTTT.

The V and J genes are TRBV6-1 and TRBJ2-1; D might be TRBD2 (6 bases). The CDR3 covers 16 residues. V was cut by 3 bases and J by 4 bases, with 16 bases left in between. Germline V lookup: CDR1 MNHNS, CDR2 SASEGT. The CDR3, as DNA: TGTGCCAGCAGTGAGGAGGGTCTGGGGTTATACAATGAGCAGTTCTTC. It translates to CASSEEGLGLYNEQFF.

This clone came up once. The chain employs TRBV5-5 and TRBJ1-1; D remains unclear. The CDR3 runs 13 residues. The germline gives CDR1 SGHKS, CDR2 YYEKEE (reference sequence). The V end lost 2 bases, the J end lost 3 bases, and 8 bases lay between the germline ends. This CDR3 reads CASSLSGDTEAFF. CDR3 nucleotides: TGTGCCAGCAGCTTATCGGGAGACACTGAAGCTTTCTTT.

The CDR3 loop is CASSPPTGAGNTIYF. In DNA, the CDR3 is TGTGCCAGCAGCCCTCCGACAGGGGCCGGAAACACCATATATTTT. This sequence joins TRBV7-9 and TRBJ1-3; 8 positions match TRBD1. V trimming: 5 bases; J trimming: 4 bases; junction bases outside the gene matches: 7. The V gene's germline CDR1 is SEHNR and CDR2 FQNEAQ (reference sequence). The CDR3 covers 15 residues. Full variable domain (rest looked up from reference TRBV7-9 and TRBJ1-3): DTGVSQNPRHKITKRGQNVTFRCDPISEHNRLYWYRQTLGQGPEFLTYFQNEAQLEKSRLLSDRFSAERPKGSFSTLEIQRTEQGDSAMYLCASSPPTGAGNTIYFGEGSWLTVV.

A note on this clone: Within the sample, other DNA sequences also encode this same CDR3. This chain connects TRBV27 to TRBJ2-7; D is perhaps TRBD1 (6 bases). CDR1 and CDR2 (germline): MNHEY, SMNVEV (reference sequence). Trimming stripped 3 bases from V and 6 bases from J, with 9 bases between. The CDR3 has 12 amino acids. CDR3: CASSFWGREQYF. The CDR3 coding sequence is TGTGCCAGCAGTTTTTGGGGGCGCGAGCAGTACTTC.

The chain employs TRBV7-9 and TRBJ1-1; no clear D gene. Per germline, CDR1 SEHNR and CDR2 FQNEAQ (reference sequence). V was pared by 5 bases and J by 4 bases, with 20 bases between. The CDR3 covers 16 residues. DNA of the CDR3: TGTGCCAGCAGCCCCCCGTCTTCGGCGGGAGGCACTGAAGCTTTCTTT. Translation gives CASSPPSSAGGTEAFF.

This clone has just one count. Other DNA sequences in the sample encode the same CDR3. The chain links TRBV12-3 or TRBV12-4 to TRBJ1-2; D gene uncertain. V lost 3 bases to trimming and J lost 4 bases, with 9 bases between them. The CDR3 spans 13 residues. The CDR3 DNA follows: TGTGCCAGCAGTTTGGGCCAGATCTATGGCTACACCTTC. Translation gives CASSLGQIYGYTF.

The chain couples TRBV30 to TRBJ1-2; D is undetermined. V lost 0 bases and J lost 10, with 15 bases in between. The CDR3 consists of 13 residues. Germline V gene lookup returns CDR1 GTSNPN and CDR2 SVGIG (reference sequence). CDR3 sequence (DNA): TGTGCCTGGAGTGTAGGGTTGGGCAGGTACTACACCTTC. It codes for CAWSVGLGRYYTF. Combining the CDR3 with reference TRBV30 and TRBJ1-2 gives the whole variable domain SQTIHQWPATLVQPVGSPLSLECTVEGTSNPNLYWYRQAAGRGLQLLFYSVGIGQISSEVPQNLSASRPQDRQFILSSKKLLLSDSGFYLCAWSVGLGRYYTFGSGTRLTVV.

The chain carries TRBV6-2 or TRBV6-3 and TRBJ1-2; 12 nucleotides match TRBD1. Germline V gene lookup returns CDR1 MNHEY and CDR2 SVGEGT. V was clipped by 3 bases and J by 4 bases; unmatched bases: 9. This CDR3 comprises 17 residues. CDR3 sequence: CASSYSRDRGRIYGYTF. CDR3 bases: TGTGCCAGCAGTTATTCCCGGGACAGGGGGCGAATCTATGGCTACACCTTC.

This rearrangement joins TRBV27 to TRBJ1-2, with TRBD1 matching 8 bases. The CDR3 runs to 16 residues. From germline, CDR1 is MNHEY and CDR2 SMNVEV (reference sequence). Unmatched junction bases numbered 10, after V lost 3 bases and J lost 4 bases. CDR3 coding DNA: TGTGCCAGCAGTTTTGCCGGACAGGGAGGCATCTATGGCTACACCTTC. It is translated as CASSFAGQGGIYGYTF.

The rearrangement links TRBV19 to TRBJ1-1; D is unresolved. This CDR3 region has 13 residues. V was pared by 3 bases and J by 5 bases, with 10 bases between. Germline CDR1 LNHDA, CDR2 SQIVND (reference sequence). This CDR3 is CASSILTWTEAFF. CDR3 nucleotide sequence: TGTGCCAGTAGTATCTTAACGTGGACTGAAGCTTTCTTT.

This clone was recorded only once. This sequence joins TRBV5-1 and TRBJ1-1; D gene ambiguous. The CDR3 covers 15 residues. V was cut by 4 bases and J by 3 bases, with 16 bases left in between. The V gene's germline CDR1 is SGHRS and CDR2 YFSETQ. CDR3 sequence: CASSPDSTIYTEAFF. The CDR3 DNA sequence: TGCGCCAGCAGCCCGGACTCTACCATCTACACTGAAGCTTTCTTT.